One T cell receptor beta chain is described in this entry. The antigen remains undetermined. The germline V gene encodes CDR1 SGHVS and CDR2 FQNEAQ. The CDR3 runs to 16 residues. The data originate from a study of T cells expressing NK-cell markers. Overall study context: One of the eight sequenced donors was seronegative, whereas the other seven were HCMV-seropositive. Whole-study findings and limits: In more than 5 donors, dominant CD3+CD56+NKG2C+ clonotypes ranked among the top 10 CD8+ clonotypes.

TCRdb re-called the 5' RACE reads and gives one entry per CDR3 protein, without DNA. This sample lists 150,000 to 180,000 distinct CDR3 sequences; its ten largest clones have roughly a third. This sequence joins TRBV7-8 and TRBJ2-2; the D call of TRBD2 rests on TCRdb alone, since no DNA is present to check it. This sequence was found in a woman aged 50 to 60 in good health. Sequences were obtained from blood T cells: a sorted CD56 or NKG2C T cell subset, CD4+ or CD8+ T cells, or bulk PBMC T cells (not recorded which). CDR3 loop: CASSPRLAVNTGELFF. Filled out from reference TRBV7-8 and TRBJ2-2, the complete variable domain reads GAGVSQSPRYKVAKRGQDVALRCDPISGHVSLFWYQQALGQGPEFLTYFQNEAQLDKSGLPSDRFFAERPEGSVSTLKIQRTQQEDSAVYLCASSPRLAVNTGELFFGEGSRLTVL.